This TCR beta chain was recovered during a study of STAT5B mutations in CD4+ large granular lymphocyte leukemia. CDR3 length: 15 amino acids. Germline V gene data show CDR1 as KGHSH and CDR2 as LQKENI. The V and J ends lost 6 bases and 2 bases respectively, with 13 bases between them. The table came from immunoSEQ multiplex PCR; TCRdb's copy has only in-frame clones and leaves some out. The table has roughly 36,000 clones, approximately 88% seen once. The rearrangement uses TRBV18 and TRBJ2-2, with D perhaps TRBD2 (5 bases). Sequencing was done on a sample of CD4+ T cells from blood buffy coats. This sequence originates from a human donor in good health. DNA for the CDR3: TGTGCCAGCTCCCCAGGAGGCCTTAACACCGGGGAGCTGTTTTTT. Translating it yields CASSPGGLNTGELFF.